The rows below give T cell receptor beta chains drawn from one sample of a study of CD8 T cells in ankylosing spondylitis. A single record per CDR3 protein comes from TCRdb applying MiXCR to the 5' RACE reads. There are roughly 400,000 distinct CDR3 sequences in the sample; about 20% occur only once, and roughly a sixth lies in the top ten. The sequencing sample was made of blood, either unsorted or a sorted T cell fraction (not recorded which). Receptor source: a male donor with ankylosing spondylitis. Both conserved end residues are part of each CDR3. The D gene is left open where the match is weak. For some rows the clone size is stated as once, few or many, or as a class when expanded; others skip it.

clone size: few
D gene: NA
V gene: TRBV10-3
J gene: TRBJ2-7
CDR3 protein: CATRSGTTYEQYF
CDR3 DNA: TGTGCCACCCGTTCCGGGACAACGTACGAGCAGTACTTC

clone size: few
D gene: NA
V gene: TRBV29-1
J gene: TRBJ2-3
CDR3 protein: CSESLGPADTQYF
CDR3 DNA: TGCAGCGAATCACTAGGCCCGGCGGATACGCAGTATTTT

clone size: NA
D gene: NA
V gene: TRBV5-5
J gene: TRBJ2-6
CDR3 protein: CASSDLSSGANVLTF
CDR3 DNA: TGTGCCAGCAGCGACTTGAGCTCTGGGGCCAACGTCCTGACTTTC

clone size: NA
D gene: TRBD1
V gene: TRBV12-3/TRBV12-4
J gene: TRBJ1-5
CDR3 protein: CASRGQGISNQPQHF
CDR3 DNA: TGTGCCAGCAGAGGACAGGGTATTAGCAATCAGCCCCAGCATTTT

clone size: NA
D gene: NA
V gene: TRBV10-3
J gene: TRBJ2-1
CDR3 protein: CAISELTQSRTEQFF
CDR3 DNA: TGTGCCATCAGTGAGTTGACTCAGAGCAGGACTGAGCAGTTCTTC

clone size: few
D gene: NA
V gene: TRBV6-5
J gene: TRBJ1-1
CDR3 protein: CASSYARTERRNTEAFF
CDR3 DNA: TGTGCCAGCAGTTACGCCCGGACAGAGCGAAGGAACACTGAAGCTTTCTTT

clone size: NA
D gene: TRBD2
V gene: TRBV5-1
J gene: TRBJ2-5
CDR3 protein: CASAPAGEEETQYF
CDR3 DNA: TGCGCCAGTGCCCCGGCGGGGGAAGAAGAGACCCAGTACTTC

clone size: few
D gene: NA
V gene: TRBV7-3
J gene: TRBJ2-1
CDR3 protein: CASSLGPRSLNEQFF
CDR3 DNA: TGTGCCAGCAGCTTAGGGCCTAGATCCCTCAATGAGCAGTTCTTC

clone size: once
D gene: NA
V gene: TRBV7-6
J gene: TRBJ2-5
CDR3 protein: CASSLVSVLAGTQYF
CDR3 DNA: TGTGCCAGCAGCTTAGTTTCAGTTCTTGCGGGGACCCAGTACTTC

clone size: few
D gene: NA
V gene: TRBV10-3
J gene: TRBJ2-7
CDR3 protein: CAISAGDNYEQYF
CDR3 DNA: TGTGCCATCAGTGCGGGGGACAACTACGAGCAGTACTTC

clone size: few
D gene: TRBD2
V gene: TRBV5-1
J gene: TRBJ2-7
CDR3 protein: CASSLVSGRSEQYF
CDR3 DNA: TGCGCCAGCAGCTTGGTCAGCGGGAGAAGTGAGCAGTACTTC

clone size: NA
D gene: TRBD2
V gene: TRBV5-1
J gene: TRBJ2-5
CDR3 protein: CASSFPFRLAGQETQYF
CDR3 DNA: TGCGCCAGCAGCTTCCCATTTAGACTAGCGGGACAAGAGACCCAGTACTTC

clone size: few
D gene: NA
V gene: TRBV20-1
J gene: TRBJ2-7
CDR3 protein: CSPFGADSYEQYF
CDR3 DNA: TGCAGTCCCTTTGGGGCAGATTCCTACGAGCAGTACTTC

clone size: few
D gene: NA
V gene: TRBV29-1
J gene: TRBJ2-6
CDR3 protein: CSCSGASGANVLTF
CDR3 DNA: TGCAGCTGTTCAGGAGCCTCTGGGGCCAACGTCCTGACTTTC

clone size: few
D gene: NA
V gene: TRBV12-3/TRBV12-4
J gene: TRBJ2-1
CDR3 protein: CASSLDASNEQFF
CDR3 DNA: TGTGCCAGCAGTTTAGATGCCTCCAATGAGCAGTTCTTC

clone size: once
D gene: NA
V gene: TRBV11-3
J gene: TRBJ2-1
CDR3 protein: CASSSNPLEGGAEQFF
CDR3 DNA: TGTGCCAGCAGCTCGAACCCCCTCGAGGGGGGGGCTGAGCAGTTCTTC

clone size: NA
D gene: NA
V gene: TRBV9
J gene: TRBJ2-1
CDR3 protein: CASSVTGYNEQFF
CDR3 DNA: TGTGCCAGCAGCGTCACAGGTTACAATGAGCAGTTCTTC

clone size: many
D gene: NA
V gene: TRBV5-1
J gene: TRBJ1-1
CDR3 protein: CASSFGRDTEAFF
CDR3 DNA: TGCGCCAGCAGCTTCGGCCGAGACACTGAAGCTTTCTTT

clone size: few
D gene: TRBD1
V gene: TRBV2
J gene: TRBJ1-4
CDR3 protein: CASSGTVEKLFF
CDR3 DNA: TGTGCCAGCAGCGGGACAGTTGAAAAACTGTTTTTT

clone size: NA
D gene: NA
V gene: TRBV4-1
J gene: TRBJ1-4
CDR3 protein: CASSQVLQKNEKLFF
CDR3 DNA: TGCGCCAGCAGCCAAGTTCTCCAGAAAAATGAAAAACTGTTTTTT

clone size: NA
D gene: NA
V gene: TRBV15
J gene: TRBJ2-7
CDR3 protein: CATSKFRDEQYF
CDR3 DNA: TGTGCCACCAGCAAGTTCCGGGACGAGCAGTACTTC

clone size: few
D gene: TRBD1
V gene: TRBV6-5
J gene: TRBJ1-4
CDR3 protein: CASSYSSQGAGEKLFF
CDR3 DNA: TGTGCCAGCAGTTACTCGAGTCAGGGGGCGGGTGAAAAACTGTTTTTT

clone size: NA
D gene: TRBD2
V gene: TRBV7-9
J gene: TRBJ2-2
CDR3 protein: CASSWTSGIGGTGELFF
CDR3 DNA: TGTGCCAGCAGCTGGACTAGCGGGATAGGGGGCACCGGGGAGCTGTTTTTT

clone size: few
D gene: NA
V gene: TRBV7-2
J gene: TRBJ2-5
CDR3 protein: CASSLRTYQYF
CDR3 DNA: TGTGCCAGCAGCTTAAGGACTTATCAGTACTTC

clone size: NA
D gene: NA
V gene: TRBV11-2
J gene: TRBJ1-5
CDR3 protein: CASSLGPRNNQPQHF
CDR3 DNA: TGTGCCAGCAGCTTAGGACCCCGTAACAATCAGCCCCAGCATTTT

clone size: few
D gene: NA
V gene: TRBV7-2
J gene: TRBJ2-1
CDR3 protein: CASSAGLTGNEQFF
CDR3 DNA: TGTGCCAGCAGCGCCGGTCTAACAGGGAATGAGCAGTTCTTC

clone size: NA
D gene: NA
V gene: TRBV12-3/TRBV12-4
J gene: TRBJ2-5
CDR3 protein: CASTLQGGETQYF
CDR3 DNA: TGTGCCAGCACCTTACAGGGAGGGGAGACCCAGTACTTC

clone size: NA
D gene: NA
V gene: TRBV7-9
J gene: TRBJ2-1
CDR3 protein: CASSLYYGGYNEQFF
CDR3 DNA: TGTGCCAGCAGCCTTTACTATGGGGGATACAATGAGCAGTTCTTC

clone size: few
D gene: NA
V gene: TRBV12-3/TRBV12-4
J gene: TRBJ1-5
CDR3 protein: CASSPNVGPQHF
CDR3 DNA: TGTGCCAGCAGTCCCAATGTAGGCCCCCAGCATTTT

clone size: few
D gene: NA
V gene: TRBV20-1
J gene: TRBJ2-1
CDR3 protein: CSARVVSASSYNEQFF
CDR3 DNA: TGCAGTGCTAGAGTCGTTAGCGCGAGCTCCTACAATGAGCAGTTCTTC

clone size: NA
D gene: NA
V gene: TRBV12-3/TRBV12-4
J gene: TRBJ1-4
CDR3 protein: CASSPRGGQGEKLFF
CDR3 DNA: TGTGCCAGCAGCCCCCGTGGGGGCCAAGGTGAAAAACTGTTTTTT

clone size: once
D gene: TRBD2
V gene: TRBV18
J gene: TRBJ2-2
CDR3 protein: CASSPPGGGPNTGELFF
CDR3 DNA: TGTGCCAGCTCACCACCAGGCGGGGGGCCCAACACCGGGGAGCTGTTTTTT

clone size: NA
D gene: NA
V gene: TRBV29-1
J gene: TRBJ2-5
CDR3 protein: CSVGRQRGETQYF
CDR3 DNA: TGCAGCGTTGGGCGACAGCGAGGGGAGACCCAGTACTTC

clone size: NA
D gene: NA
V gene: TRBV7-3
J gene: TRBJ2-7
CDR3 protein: CASSLTPLSYEQYF
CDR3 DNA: TGTGCCAGCAGCTTAACGCCGCTTTCCTACGAGCAGTACTTC

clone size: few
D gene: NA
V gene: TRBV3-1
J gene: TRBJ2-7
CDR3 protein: CASSQDRARRGEQYF
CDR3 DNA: TGTGCCAGCAGCCAAGATCGGGCCCGACGAGGGGAGCAGTACTTC

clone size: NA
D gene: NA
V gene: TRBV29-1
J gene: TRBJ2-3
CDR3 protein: CSVELRQRRTDTQYF
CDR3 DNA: TGCAGCGTTGAATTACGGCAGCGACGCACAGATACGCAGTATTTT

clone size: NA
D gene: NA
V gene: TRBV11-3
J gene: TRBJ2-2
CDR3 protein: CASSGIPGTLNTGELFF
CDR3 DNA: TGTGCCAGCAGCGGAATTCCCGGGACTCTGAACACCGGGGAGCTGTTTTTT

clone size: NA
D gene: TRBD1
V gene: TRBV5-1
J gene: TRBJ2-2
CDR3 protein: CASSLMDRDTGELFF
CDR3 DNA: TGCGCCAGCAGTCTTATGGACAGGGACACCGGGGAGCTGTTTTTT

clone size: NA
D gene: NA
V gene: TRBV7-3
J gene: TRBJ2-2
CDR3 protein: CASRTMPVTGELFF
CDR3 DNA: TGTGCCAGCAGGACTATGCCCGTCACCGGGGAGCTGTTTTTT

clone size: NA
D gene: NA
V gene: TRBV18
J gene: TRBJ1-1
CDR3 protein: CASSPPQGRAFF
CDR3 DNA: TGTGCCAGCTCACCACCCCAGGGTCGAGCTTTCTTT

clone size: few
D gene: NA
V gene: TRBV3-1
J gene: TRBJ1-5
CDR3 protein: CASSQEVAFQPQHF
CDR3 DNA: TGTGCCAGCAGCCAAGAGGTGGCTTTTCAGCCCCAGCATTTT

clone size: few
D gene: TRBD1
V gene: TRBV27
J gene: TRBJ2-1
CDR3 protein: CASSLLDRGGHNEQFF
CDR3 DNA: TGTGCCAGCAGTTTACTAGACAGGGGTGGTCACAATGAGCAGTTCTTC

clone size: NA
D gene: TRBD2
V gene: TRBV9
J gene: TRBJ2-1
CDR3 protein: CASSALLAGGPGGNEQFF
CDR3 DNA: TGTGCCAGCAGCGCACTACTAGCGGGAGGGCCGGGAGGCAATGAGCAGTTCTTC

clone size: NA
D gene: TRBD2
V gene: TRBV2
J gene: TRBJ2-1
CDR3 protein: CASSEFLAGVYNEQFF
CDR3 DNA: TGTGCCAGCAGTGAATTCCTAGCGGGAGTTTACAATGAGCAGTTCTTC

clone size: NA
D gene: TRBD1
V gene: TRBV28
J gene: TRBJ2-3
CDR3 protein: CASSNFDRGRPDTQYF
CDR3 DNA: TGTGCCAGCAGTAATTTCGACAGGGGGCGGCCAGATACGCAGTATTTT

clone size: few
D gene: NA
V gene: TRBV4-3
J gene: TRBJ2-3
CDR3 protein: CASSQLGLPTTYF
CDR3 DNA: TGCGCCAGCAGCCAGCTGGGACTCCCCACGACGTATTTT

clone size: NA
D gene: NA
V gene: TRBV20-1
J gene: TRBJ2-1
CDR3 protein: CSGLGGVYYNEQFF
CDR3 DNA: TGCAGTGGCTTAGGAGGAGTCTACTACAATGAGCAGTTCTTC

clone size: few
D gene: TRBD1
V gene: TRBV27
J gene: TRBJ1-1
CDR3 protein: CASSRQGVTEAFF
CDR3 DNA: TGTGCCAGCAGTCGACAGGGGGTTACTGAAGCTTTCTTT

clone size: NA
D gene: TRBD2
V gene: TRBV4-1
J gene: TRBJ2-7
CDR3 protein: CASSHLYREAAYEQYF
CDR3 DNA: TGCGCCAGCAGCCACCTGTATCGGGAGGCCGCCTACGAGCAGTACTTC

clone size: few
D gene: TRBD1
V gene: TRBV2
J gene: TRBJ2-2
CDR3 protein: CASIRGSANTGELFF
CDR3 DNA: TGTGCCAGCATCAGGGGGTCGGCGAACACCGGGGAGCTGTTTTTT

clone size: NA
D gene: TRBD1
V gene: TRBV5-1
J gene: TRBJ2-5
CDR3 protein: CASSLSGTGEETQYF
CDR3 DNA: TGCGCCAGCAGCTTGTCCGGGACAGGGGAAGAGACCCAGTACTTC